What follows describes a single TCR beta chain. This clone was observed once. What antigen it recognizes has not been identified. Per-base quality was not reported, and no clone a single base away is much larger than it. The trial excluded patients who had a history of autoimmune disease or were on systemic immunosuppression. Peripheral blood for TCR sequencing was drawn from every dose cohort at baseline, at cycle 4 day 1 and at cycle 7 day 1. The samples were drawn from a first-in-human, open-label, multicenter phase I dose-escalation trial of ivuxolimab. Adults with locally advanced or metastatic melanoma, renal cell carcinoma, hepatocellular carcinoma or head and neck squamous cell carcinoma were enrolled in the trial. Before TCR sequencing, CD4+ and CD8+ T cells were separately sorted from peripheral blood. These data are taken from a study of OX40 agonist ivuxolimab in advanced cancers. In terms of the full investigation: The costimulatory receptor OX40 (CD134) was targeted by ivuxolimab, a fully human IgG2 agonistic monoclonal antibody. Among the roughly 50 dose-escalation patients, about 20 had hepatocellular carcinoma, 15 or so melanoma, 9 renal cell carcinoma and 9 head and neck cancer. In the dose-escalation cohort, over 65% of patients were male, and the mean age was around 60 years, with a range of roughly 20 to 80. Intravenous ivuxolimab was administered to patients every 2 weeks at six dose levels: 0.01, 0.1, 0.3, 1.5, 3 and 10 mg/kg. Peripheral TCRbeta sequencing aimed to test whether ivuxolimab altered TCR sequence diversity and caused clonal T-cell expansion. The paper reports the monotherapy dose-escalation portion (N of about 52 patients) of the phase I ivuxolimab trial. Partial responses occurred in three dose-escalation patients: two with cutaneous melanoma and one with hepatocellular carcinoma. Prior anti-PD-1, anti-PD-L1 or anti-CTLA-4 therapy was permitted, and 40% of dose-escalation patients had received checkpoint inhibitors.

What the study reported, not specific to this receptor: After ivuxolimab, more expanded clones were found on average in CD8+ T cells than in CD4+ T cells. Low levels of normalized T-cell clonal expansion were also seen in some nonresponding patients. Clonal expansion of both CD4+ and CD8+ blood T cells was observed from baseline to week 6 at doses 0.1 to 3.0 mg/kg. In the 0.1-3.0 mg/kg groups, partial responders had among the lowest normalized peripheral clonal expansion, particularly in CD8+ T cells. Antigen specificity was not determined for the clonally expanded peripheral T cells.

Genomic DNA was isolated from the sorted cells so that the TCRbeta CDR3 region could be sequenced. The immunoSEQ Assay was used to sequence the TCRbeta CDR3 regions. TCRdb limited this immuneACCESS table to in-frame rearrangements with V and J called. A share of clones is missing; checked studies link under half to unresolved V genes, and the rest is unexplained. The sample contains about 73,000 clones, under 95% of them found a single time. In total, the top ten clones hold about 10% of the sample. CDR1 and CDR2 were assigned from the germline V gene (reference sequence) as MNHEY and SMNVEV. V is shortened by 6 bases, J by 3 bases, and the region joining them spans 11 bases. The CDR3 starts with the cysteine, ends with the phenylalanine, and has 13 residues. The CDR3 DNA has 39 bases and is translated from base 1.

Sequenced here: CD4+ or CD8+ T cells sorted from blood, sampled in a trial of the OX40 agonist ivuxolimab. The chain was built from TRBV27 and TRBJ1-2; 5 matching bases give a weak D call of TRBD1. This clonotype was sampled from an adult with an advanced solid tumor such as melanoma, head and neck, liver or kidney cancer. This receptor carries the CDR3 CASSLSGDYGYTF. The sequence in DNA is TGTGCCAGCAGCCTTTCGGGGGACTATGGCTACACCTTC.